The present T cell receptor (beta chain) was sequenced within a study of OX40 agonist ivuxolimab in advanced cancers. Overall study: Three patients responded partially, comprising one with hepatocellular carcinoma and two with cutaneous melanoma.

CDR1 and CDR2 from the germline V gene are MNHEY and SMNVEV (reference sequence). The CDR3 runs to 16 residues. V was trimmed by 2 bases and J by 8 bases, leaving 21 bases between them. Autoimmune disease history or systemic immunosuppression meant exclusion. The sample holds one count of this clone. The protocol was immunoSEQ multiplex PCR, while the TCRdb copy is restricted to in-frame clones and leaves out a portion. The sample contains 77,000 or so clones, 90% to 95% of which appear only once. This chain links TRBV27 with TRBJ1-2; weak D call: TRBD1 (5 bases). This sequence originates from an adult with an advanced solid tumor such as melanoma, head and neck, liver or kidney cancer. This specimen consisted of CD4+ or CD8+ T cells sorted from blood, obtained in a trial of the OX40 agonist ivuxolimab. The CDR3 nucleotides are TGTGCCAGCAGTTTAAGCGGCGGGGGAGCGTTGAACGGCTACACCTTC. It encodes CASSLSGGGALNGYTF.